Each of the 3 T cell receptor beta chains below was sequenced from the same sample in a study of PD-1 blockade in classical Hodgkin lymphoma. Time point described: cycle 4 day 1 (C4D1), after 6 weeks of nivolumab. Brentuximab vedotin exposure varied, and every patient relapsed after autologous stem cell transplantation. Generated by immunoSEQ multiplex PCR, the TCRdb table keeps only in-frame clones and is missing some. The profile covers about 89,000 clones, with 90% appearing a single time and about 2.9% taken by the ten largest. Sequencing was performed on peripheral blood mononuclear cells (PBMCs), taken before the fourth cycle of nivolumab. These receptors originate from a human donor with classical Hodgkin lymphoma.

This rearrangement joins TRBV2 to TRBJ2-7; 9 positions agree with TRBD1. Germline V gives CDR1 SNHLY, CDR2 FYNNEI. Losses at the gene ends were 3 bases for V and 2 bases for J; bases not matched to a gene: 2. This CDR3 has 14 amino acids. The CDR3 DNA reads as TGTGCCAGCAGTGATTGGACAGGGGCCTACGAGCAGTACTTC. It translates to CASSDWTGAYEQYF.

CDR3 nucleotide sequence: TGTGCCAGCTCACCCCGACTAGCGGGGGCCACCGGGGAGCTGTTTTTT. Translated, it gives CASSPRLAGATGELFF. The chain uses TRBV18 and TRBJ2-2; 12 bases fit TRBD2. In germline, CDR1 is KGHSH, CDR2 LQKENI. Losses at the gene ends were 3 bases for V and 4 bases for J; bases not matched to a gene: 3. This CDR3 contains 16 residues.

This clone was found a few times. The V gene is TRBV7-2, the J gene TRBJ2-7, with TRBD1 identical over 9 bases. There are 16 residues in the CDR3. The junction had 8 bases not matched to a gene; V was cut back by 1 base and J by 4 bases. Germline V CDR1 and CDR2: SGHTA, FQGNSA. The CDR3 bases are TGTGCCAGCAGCTTAGACCGGGACAGGGCACTTTACGAGCAGTACTTC. This encodes CASSLDRDRALYEQYF.